The entry below describes one T cell receptor (beta chain). The target antigen is unknown. Data came from immunoSEQ multiplex PCR; TCRdb stores just in-frame clones and leaves some out. The table lists around 50,000 clones, approximately 79% of them singletons, with approximately 2% in the top ten. The sample comes from a study of OX40 agonist ivuxolimab in advanced cancers. The study, taken as a whole, reports: Clonal expansion by week 6 occurred in CD4+ and CD8+ blood T cells (at 0.1 to 3.0 mg/kg).

V lost 5 bases to trimming and J lost 2 bases; unmatched junction nucleotides: 6. The CDR3 loop spans 17 amino acids. The germline V gene has CDR1 SGHNT and CDR2 YENEEA. This TCR derives from an adult with an advanced solid tumor such as melanoma, head and neck, liver or kidney cancer. The rearrangement joins TRBV11-3 to TRBJ2-3, with 14 positions matching TRBD2. Sequenced here: CD4+ or CD8+ T cells sorted from blood, sampled in a trial of the OX40 agonist ivuxolimab. The CDR3 bases are TGTGCCAGCAGCGAGGGGACTAGCGGGAGTACCACAGATACGCAGTATTTT. Translated, it gives CASSEGTSGSTTDTQYF.